A single sample gave rise to the 30 T cell receptor beta chains below, sequenced in a study of blood T cell repertoires in COVID-19. Here immunoSEQ multiplex PCR was the method, and the copy in TCRdb shows in-frame clones only, minus some. Here the sample spans roughly 250,000 clones, approximately 86% being singletons. The specimen sequenced was peripheral blood. These receptor sequences come from a man aged 55 to 70 who had recovered from COVID-19.

The V gene is TRBV4-1, the J gene TRBJ2-7; a possible D gene is TRBD1 (5 bases). V lost 1 base and J lost 7, with 14 bases in between. This CDR3 region has 14 residues. From germline, CDR1 is MGHRA and CDR2 YSYEKL. The CDR3 sequence is CASSQVEAGWEQYF. The DNA for the CDR3 is TGCGCCAGCAGCCAAGTTGAGGCAGGGTGGGAGCAGTACTTC.

In DNA form, the CDR3 reads TGTGCCAGCAGCTTAGGGTCTAGCGGTTACAATGAGCAGTTCTTC. Translated: CASSLGSSGYNEQFF. The chain couples TRBV11-2 to TRBJ2-1, with 7 bases matching TRBD2. Germline CDR1 SGHAT, CDR2 FQNNGV. V shed 1 base, J shed 4 bases, and the junction held 4 bases outside the gene matches. The CDR3 spans 15 residues.

This chain joins TRBV29-1 and TRBJ2-7; a weak D match, TRBD2 (6 bases). The CDR3 runs to 13 residues. V lost 4 bases, J lost 4 bases, and 14 bases lay in between. CDR1 SQVTM and CDR2 ANQGSEA come from the germline V gene. The CDR3 here is CSVVGGVGYEQYF. The DNA for the CDR3 is TGCAGCGTTGTAGGAGGGGTCGGGTACGAGCAGTACTTC.

This clone appeared once. This chain joins TRBV19 and TRBJ2-3, with 11 bases lining up with TRBD2. The V segment lost 4 bases and the J segment 0 bases; nucleotides outside the gene matches: 9. The CDR3 runs to 18 residues. The germline V gene encodes CDR1 LNHDA and CDR2 SQIVND (reference sequence). CDR3 region: CASSTGLAGLASTDTQYF. The CDR3 DNA sequence: TGTGCCAGTAGTACCGGACTAGCGGGCTTAGCAAGCACAGATACGCAGTATTTT.

This clone was recorded a few times. One end of the junction does not line up with germline, which may come from a read error. The rearrangement links TRBV11-2 to TRBJ2-1; 9 positions agree with TRBD2. The CDR3 spans 17 residues. In germline, CDR1 is SGHAT, CDR2 FQNNGV. This CDR3 reads CASRLEGGGGGYNEQFF. CDR3 DNA: TGTGCCAGCAGATTAGAGGGTGGCGGGGGGGGCTACAATGAGCAGTTCTTC.

On this clone: The sample holds other DNA sequences that translate to the same CDR3. The DNA for the CDR3 is TGTGCCAGCAGCCAAGCCGAGGAGACCCAGTACTTC. Residues: CASSQAEETQYF. The chain joins TRBV3-1 (or the pseudogene TRBV3-2) to TRBJ2-5; D is ambiguous. The CDR3 totals 12 residues. Per the germline V gene, CDR1 is LGHDT and CDR2 is YNNKEL (reference sequence). With 1 base removed from V and 5 bases from J, the gap between germline ends came to 5 bases.

The rearrangement uses TRBV10-3 and TRBJ2-7; 11 nucleotides match TRBD1. This CDR3 has 16 residues. The germline V gene has CDR1 ENHRY and CDR2 SYGVKD. Trimming at V came to 0 bases and at J to 0 bases, leaving 1 base not matched to a gene. The CDR3 protein is CAISESGTGGSYEQYF. The DNA of the CDR3 is TGTGCCATCAGTGAGTCCGGGACAGGGGGCTCCTACGAGCAGTACTTC.

V is TRBV6-5 and J is TRBJ1-2; D unclear. This CDR3 comprises 15 residues. CDR1 is MNHEY, CDR2 SVGAGI, per germline. Trimming pared 0 bases from V and 10 bases from J, leaving 18 bases between. Here the CDR3 reads CASSYSTGTTSSYTF. CDR3 nucleotides: TGTGCCAGCAGTTACTCGACGGGAACAACATCGTCCTACACCTTC.

V gene TRBV7-9 combines with J gene TRBJ1-6; 8 bases align to TRBD1. The V and J ends lost 1 base and 7 bases, in that order; junction bases with no gene match: 9. This CDR3 is 17 amino acids long. The germline gives CDR1 SEHNR, CDR2 FQNEAQ (reference sequence). Here the CDR3 reads CASSLDPGQGLNSPLHF. For the CDR3, the DNA is TGTGCCAGCAGCTTAGACCCAGGACAGGGACTCAATTCACCCCTCCACTTT.

V is TRBV24-1 and J is TRBJ2-3, with D perhaps matching TRBD1 (5 bases). The V end was cut by 5 bases, the J end by 6 bases, with 20 bases between. In germline, CDR1 is KGHDR, CDR2 SFDVKD. The CDR3 is 16 residues long. The CDR3 is CATSGDSRTIDDTQYF. DNA for the CDR3: TGTGCCACCAGTGGAGACAGCCGAACTATTGATGATACGCAGTATTTT.

This clone is a singleton in its sample. This chain links TRBV15 with TRBJ1-2; 7 bases line up with TRBD1. Trimming cost V 6 bases and J 5 bases; bases outside gene matches: 6. The CDR3 has 13 residues. CDR1 and CDR2 from the germline V gene are LNHNV and YYDKDF (reference sequence). CDR3 in DNA: TGTGCCACCAGTCCGGGACAGCGGTATGGCTACACCTTC. This encodes CATSPGQRYGYTF.

The chain carries TRBV5-4 and TRBJ2-1; 8 bases map to TRBD2. In germline, CDR1 is SGHNT, CDR2 YYREEE (reference sequence). With V trimmed by 3 bases and J by 7 bases, 9 bases remained unmatched. The CDR3 runs to 15 residues. The CDR3 sequence: CASSYGGASGNEQFF. In DNA form, the CDR3 reads TGTGCCAGCAGCTACGGGGGGGCTTCGGGAAATGAGCAGTTCTTC. Together with reference TRBV5-4 and TRBJ2-1, the CDR3 gives the full variable domain: ETGVTQSPTHLIKTRGQQVTLRCSSQSGHNTVSWYQQALGQGPQFIFQYYREEENGRGNFPPRFSGLQFPNYSSELNVNALELDDSALYLCASSYGGASGNEQFFGPGTRLTVL.

The chain couples TRBV10-3 to TRBJ2-7; the match to TRBD1 covers 8 bases. V was pared by 5 bases and J by 4 bases, with 16 bases of the junction left unmatched. The V gene's germline CDR1 is ENHRY and CDR2 SYGVKD. The CDR3 has 17 amino acids. CDR3 in amino acids: CAISQNGQGKARYEQYV. For the CDR3, the DNA is TGTGCCATCAGTCAAAACGGACAGGGTAAGGCTAGATACGAGCAGTACGTC.

This clone was recorded only once. The genes are TRBV19 and TRBJ2-5, with 8 bases matching TRBD1. This CDR3 contains 15 residues. Trimming removed 5 bases from V and 1 base from J; junction bases left unmatched: 6. The germline gives CDR1 LNHDA, CDR2 SQIVND (reference sequence). As DNA, the CDR3 is TGTGCCAGTAGTGGGGGGACAGGCGCCCAAGAGACCCAGTACTTC. Protein: CASSGGTGAQETQYF.

The chain joins TRBV12-3 or TRBV12-4 to TRBJ2-3, with D maybe TRBD2 (5 bases). The CDR3 is 13 amino acids. The ends were cut back, 8 bases at V and 0 bases at J, with 9 bases in the middle. DNA of the CDR3: TGTGCCAGCCGGAGGTCAAGCACAGATACGCAGTATTTT. Its translation is CASRRSSTDTQYF.

J is TRBJ2-2 and V is TRBV5-5; 9 nucleotides line up with TRBD1. The CDR3 length is 15 residues. In germline, CDR1 is SGHKS, CDR2 YYEKEE (reference sequence). V was pared by 2 bases and J by 6 bases, with 5 bases of the junction left unmatched. The CDR3 DNA sequence: TGTGCCAGCAGCTTAACAGGGGGCAGTTCCGGGGAGCTGTTTTTT. It translates to CASSLTGGSSGELFF. Combining the CDR3 with reference TRBV5-5 and TRBJ2-2 gives the whole variable domain DAGVTQSPTHLIKTRGQQVTLRCSPISGHKSVSWYQQVLGQGPQFIFQYYEKEERGRGNFPDRFSARQFPNYSSELNVNALLLGDSALYLCASSLTGGSSGELFFGEGSRLTVL.

The CDR3 DNA reads TGTGCCTGGAGTCCAGGGACTTATCCACCCCTCCACTTT. Its protein product is CAWSPGTYPPLHF. The chain is built from TRBV30 and TRBJ1-6, with D perhaps TRBD1 (5 bases). Germline V lookup: CDR1 GTSNPN, CDR2 SVGIG (reference sequence). The CDR3 runs to 13 residues. V was clipped by 2 bases and J by 11 bases, with 13 bases between them.

J is TRBJ2-5 and V is TRBV5-8; 9 bases match TRBD2. V trimming: 0 bases; J trimming: 1 base; junction bases outside the gene matches: 4. CDR1 SGHTS and CDR2 YDEGEE come from the germline V gene. This CDR3 is 16 amino acids long. The DNA of the CDR3 is TGTGCCAGCAGCTTGGAAGCGGGGGGTTCCCAAGAGACCCAGTACTTC. Translated: CASSLEAGGSQETQYF.

The chain carries TRBV27 and TRBJ1-2; D might be TRBD1 (6 bases). V lost 6 bases and J lost 5, with 22 bases in between. The CDR3 contains 16 residues. CDR1 is MNHEY and CDR2 is SMNVEV in the germline V gene (reference sequence). The CDR3 coding sequence is TGTGCCAGCAGGCAATCAGCGACGGGGGGCTTTTATGGCTACACCTTC. Its protein is CASRQSATGGFYGYTF.

The rearrangement joins TRBV12-2 to TRBJ2-5; the table's D call of TRBD2 was not tested on the DNA. TRBV12-2 is classified as a pseudogene. There are 18 residues in the CDR3. The CDR3 nucleotides read TGTGCAAGTCGCTTAGGGTGGGCTAGCGGGCTTCTCCAAGAGACCCAGTACTTC. This gives the protein CASRLGWASGLLQETQYF.

The chain joins TRBV5-1 to TRBJ2-1; TRBD2 matches 9 bases. Per the germline V gene, CDR1 is SGHRS and CDR2 is YFSETQ. This CDR3 spans 18 amino acids. The V gene end was trimmed by 0 bases and the J gene end by 5 bases; junction bases not matched to a gene: 12. CDR3 protein: CASSLAISAGGPNNEQFF. The CDR3 DNA follows: TGCGCCAGCAGCTTGGCCATTTCTGCGGGGGGGCCCAACAATGAGCAGTTCTTC.

The gene calls are TRBV12-3 or TRBV12-4 and TRBJ1-1, with D unresolved. The CDR3 extends over 13 amino acids. V was shortened by 6 bases and J by 2 bases, with 10 bases between the two germline ends. The CDR3 is CASSPPGNTEAFF. The CDR3 bases are TGTGCCAGCAGCCCTCCAGGAAACACTGAAGCTTTCTTT.

The chain has TRBV6-5 and TRBJ1-2, with D possibly TRBD1 on 6 matching bases. V gave up 2 bases and J gave up 7 bases, with 14 bases separating them. The germline gives CDR1 MNHEY, CDR2 SVGAGI. The CDR3 length is 14 residues. The CDR3 sequence is CASSYDRFFSGYTF. CDR3 bases: TGTGCCAGCAGTTACGACAGGTTCTTTTCTGGCTACACCTTC.

This clone is a singleton in its sample. The chain recombines TRBV5-1 with TRBJ2-3; D is unresolved. Germline loops: CDR1 SGHRS, CDR2 YFSETQ. Trimming removed 0 bases from V and 4 bases from J, with 9 bases in between. The CDR3 sequence is 14 residues long. The CDR3 nucleotides are TGCGCCAGCAGCTTGGCGGTATTTCCAGATACGCAGTATTTT. Its protein is CASSLAVFPDTQYF.

The CDR3 DNA sequence: TGTGCCAGCACCCCCTTACCGGGACAGGAAGCTTTCTTT. Translated: CASTPLPGQEAFF. The chain employs TRBV9 and TRBJ1-1, with 7 positions matching TRBD1. The CDR3 has 13 amino acids. V shed 6 bases, J shed 8 bases, and the junction held 10 bases outside the gene matches. Germline V CDR1 and CDR2: SGDLS, YYNGEE.

This chain uses TRBV6-5 with TRBJ2-3; D may be TRBD1 (6 bases). The CDR3 is made up of 14 amino acids. The germline CDR1 and CDR2 sequences are MNHEY and SVGAGI. Trimming took 6 bases from V and 5 from J, leaving 15 bases between them. CDR3 in amino acids: CASSHRTAGDTQYF. The CDR3 DNA reads as TGTGCCAGCAGCCACCGGACAGCCGGAGATACGCAGTATTTT.

V is TRBV25-1 and J is TRBJ1-1, with 7 bases fitting TRBD1. Germline lookup yields CDR1 MGHDK and CDR2 SYGVNS. Trimming cost V 7 bases and J 2 bases; bases outside gene matches: 19. The CDR3 consists of 18 residues. In nucleotides, the CDR3 is TGTGCCAGCACACCCCAGGGGGGACGAGCCCCAATAAACACTGAAGCTTTCTTT. The encoded protein is CASTPQGGRAPINTEAFF.

There are many counts of this clone. CDR3 sequence reads: CASGDRTGSYEQYF. The CDR3 region has the DNA TGTGCCAGCGGAGACAGGACCGGCTCCTACGAGCAGTACTTC. V usage is TRBV4-2 and J usage is TRBJ2-7, with D tentatively TRBD1 (6 bases). Germline V gene lookup returns CDR1 LGHNA and CDR2 YNFKEQ. The CDR3 is 14 residues long. Trimming took off 8 bases at V and 0 bases at J, with 14 bases between the two ends.

The chain joins TRBV11-3 to TRBJ2-1; 9 positions match TRBD2. Germline V lookup: CDR1 SGHNT, CDR2 YENEEA. The CDR3 loop spans 17 amino acids. The V segment lost 4 bases and the J segment 5 bases; nucleotides outside the gene matches: 12. CDR3 DNA sequence: TGTGCCAGCAGCTCAACCCGGACTAGCGTGACCCACAATGAGCAGTTCTTC. This translates into CASSSTRTSVTHNEQFF.

The gene calls are TRBV14 and TRBJ1-2, with TRBD1 matching over 8 bases. CDR1 is SGHDN, CDR2 FVKESK, per germline. The CDR3 spans 12 residues. V lost 8 bases, J lost 8 bases, and 7 bases stayed unmatched. CDR3 in DNA: TGTGCCAGCGGTAATACAGGGGGAGGCTACACCTTC. It translates to CASGNTGGGYTF.